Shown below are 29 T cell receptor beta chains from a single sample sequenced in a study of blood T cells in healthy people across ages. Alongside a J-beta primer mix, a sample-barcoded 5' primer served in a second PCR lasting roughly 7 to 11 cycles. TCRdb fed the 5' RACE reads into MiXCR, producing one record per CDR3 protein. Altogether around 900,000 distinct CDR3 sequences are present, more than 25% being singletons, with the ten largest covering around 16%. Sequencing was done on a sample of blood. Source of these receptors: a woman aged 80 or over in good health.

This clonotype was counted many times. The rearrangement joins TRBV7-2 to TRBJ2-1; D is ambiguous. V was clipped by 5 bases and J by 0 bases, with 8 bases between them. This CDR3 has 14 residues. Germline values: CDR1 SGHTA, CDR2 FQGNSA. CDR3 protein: CASSPDISYNEQFF. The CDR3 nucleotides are TGTGCCAGCAGCCCTGATATCTCCTACAATGAGCAGTTCTTC. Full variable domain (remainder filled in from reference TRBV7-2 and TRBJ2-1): GAGVSQSPSNKVTEKGKDVELRCDPISGHTALYWYRQSLGQGLEFLIYFQGNSAPDKSGLPSDRFSAERTGGSVSTLTIQRTQQEDSAVYLCASSPDISYNEQFFGPGTRLTVL.

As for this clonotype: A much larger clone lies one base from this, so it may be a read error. The CDR3 DNA follows: TGTGCCAGCAGTGAATACAGGGGGCGTCAAGAGACCCGGTACTTC. It encodes CASSEYRGRQETRYF. The chain recombines TRBV25-1 with TRBJ2-5; 8 bases match TRBD1. This CDR3 comprises 15 residues. The germline V gene encodes CDR1 MGHDK and CDR2 SYGVNS. Based on the CDR3 plus reference TRBV25-1 and TRBJ2-5, the full variable domain is EADIYQTPRYLVIGTGKKITLECSQTMGHDKMYWYQQDPGMELHLIHYSYGVNSTEKGDLSSESTVSRIRTEHFPLTLESARPSHTSQYLCASSEYRGRQETRYFGPGTRLLVL.

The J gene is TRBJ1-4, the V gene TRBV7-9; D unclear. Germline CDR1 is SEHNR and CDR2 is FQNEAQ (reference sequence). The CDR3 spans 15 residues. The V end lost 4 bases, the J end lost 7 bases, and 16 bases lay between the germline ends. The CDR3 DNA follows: TGTGCCAGCAGCTATGCTGGTACATATATTGAAAAACTGTTTTTT. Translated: CASSYAGTYIEKLFF.

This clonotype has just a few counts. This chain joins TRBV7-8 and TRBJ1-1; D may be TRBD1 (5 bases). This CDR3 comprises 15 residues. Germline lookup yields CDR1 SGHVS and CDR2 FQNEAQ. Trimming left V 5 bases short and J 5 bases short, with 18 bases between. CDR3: CASSTRLGGWTEAFF. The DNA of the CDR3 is TGTGCCAGCAGCACCCGGCTCGGGGGTTGGACTGAAGCTTTCTTT.

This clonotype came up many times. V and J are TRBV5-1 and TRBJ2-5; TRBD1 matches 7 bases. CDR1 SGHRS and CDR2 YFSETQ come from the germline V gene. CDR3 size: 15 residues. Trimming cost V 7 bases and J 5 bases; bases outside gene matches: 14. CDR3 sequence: CASSGEGAHLETQYF. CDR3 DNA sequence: TGCGCCAGCTCCGGCGAGGGGGCCCATCTGGAGACCCAGTACTTC.

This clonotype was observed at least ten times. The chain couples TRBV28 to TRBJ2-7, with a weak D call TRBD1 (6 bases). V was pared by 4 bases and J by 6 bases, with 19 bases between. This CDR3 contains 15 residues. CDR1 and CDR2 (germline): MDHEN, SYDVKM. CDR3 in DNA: TGTGCCAGCAGTTCGACGGCAGGGGTGAGAAGCGAGCAGTACTTC. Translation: CASSSTAGVRSEQYF.

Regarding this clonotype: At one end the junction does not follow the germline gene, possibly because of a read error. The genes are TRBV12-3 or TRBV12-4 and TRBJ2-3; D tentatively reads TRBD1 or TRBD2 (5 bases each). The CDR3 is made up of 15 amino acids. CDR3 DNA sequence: TGTGCCAGCAGACTCGGGGCTAGGGGAACAGATATGCAGTATTTT. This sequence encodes CASRLGARGTDMQYF.

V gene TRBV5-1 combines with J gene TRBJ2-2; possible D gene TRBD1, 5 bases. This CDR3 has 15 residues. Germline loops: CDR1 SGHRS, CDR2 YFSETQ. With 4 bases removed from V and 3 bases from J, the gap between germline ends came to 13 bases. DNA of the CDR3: TGCGCCAGCAGCCTGGACATCGGACACACCGGGGAGCTGTTTTTT. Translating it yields CASSLDIGHTGELFF.

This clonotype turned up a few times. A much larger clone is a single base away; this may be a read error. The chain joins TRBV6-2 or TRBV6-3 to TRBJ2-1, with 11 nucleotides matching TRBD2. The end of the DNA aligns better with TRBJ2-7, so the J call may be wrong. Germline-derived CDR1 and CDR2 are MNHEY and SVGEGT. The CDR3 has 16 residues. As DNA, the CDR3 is TGTGCCAGCAGCCCCGGACTAGCGGGCTCCTACAATGAGCAGTACTTC. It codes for CASSPGLAGSYNEQYF.

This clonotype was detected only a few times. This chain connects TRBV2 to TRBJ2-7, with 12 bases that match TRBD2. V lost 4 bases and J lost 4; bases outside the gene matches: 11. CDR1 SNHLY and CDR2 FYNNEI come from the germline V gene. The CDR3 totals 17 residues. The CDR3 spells CASSGLTTSGGGYEQYF. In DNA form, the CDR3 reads TGTGCCAGCAGTGGATTAACGACTAGCGGGGGAGGATACGAGCAGTACTTC.

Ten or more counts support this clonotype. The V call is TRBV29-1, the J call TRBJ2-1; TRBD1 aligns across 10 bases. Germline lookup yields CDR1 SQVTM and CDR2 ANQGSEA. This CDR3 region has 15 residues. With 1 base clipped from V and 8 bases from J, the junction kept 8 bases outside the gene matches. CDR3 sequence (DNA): TGCAGCGTTGAAGGCCGGGACAGGGGTTGGGATGAGCAGTTCTTC. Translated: CSVEGRDRGWDEQFF.

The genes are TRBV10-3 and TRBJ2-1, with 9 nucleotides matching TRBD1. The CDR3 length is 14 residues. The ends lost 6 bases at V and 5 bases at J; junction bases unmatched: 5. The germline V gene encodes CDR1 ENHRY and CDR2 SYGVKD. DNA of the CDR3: TGTGCCATCAGCCCCGGGACAGGGCACAATGAGCAGTTCTTC. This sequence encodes CAISPGTGHNEQFF.

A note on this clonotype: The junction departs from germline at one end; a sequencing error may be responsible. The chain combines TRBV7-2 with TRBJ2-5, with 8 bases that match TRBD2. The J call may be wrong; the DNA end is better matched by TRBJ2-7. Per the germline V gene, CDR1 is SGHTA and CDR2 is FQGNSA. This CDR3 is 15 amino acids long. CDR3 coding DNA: TGTGCCGGCAGCCCGGGGGGGAGGGGTATCGACGAGCAGTACTTC. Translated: CAGSPGGRGIDEQYF.

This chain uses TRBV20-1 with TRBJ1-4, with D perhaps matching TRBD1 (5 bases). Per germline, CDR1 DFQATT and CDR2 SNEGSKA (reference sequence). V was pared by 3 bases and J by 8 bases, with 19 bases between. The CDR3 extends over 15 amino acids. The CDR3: CSASNGGSKHEKLFF. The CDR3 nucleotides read TGCAGTGCTAGTAATGGGGGATCGAAACACGAAAAACTGTTTTTT.

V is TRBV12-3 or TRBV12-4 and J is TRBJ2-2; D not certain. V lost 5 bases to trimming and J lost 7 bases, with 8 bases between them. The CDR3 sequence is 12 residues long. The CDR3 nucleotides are TGTGCCAGCAGTCCCCAGATCGGGGAGCTGTTTTTT. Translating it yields CASSPQIGELFF.

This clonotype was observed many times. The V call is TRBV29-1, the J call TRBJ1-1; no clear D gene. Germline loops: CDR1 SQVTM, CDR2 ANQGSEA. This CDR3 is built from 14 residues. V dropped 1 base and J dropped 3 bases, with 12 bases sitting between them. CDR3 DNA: TGCAGCGTTGAAGTCCGCGGGAGTGACACTGAAGCTTTCTTT. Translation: CSVEVRGSDTEAFF.

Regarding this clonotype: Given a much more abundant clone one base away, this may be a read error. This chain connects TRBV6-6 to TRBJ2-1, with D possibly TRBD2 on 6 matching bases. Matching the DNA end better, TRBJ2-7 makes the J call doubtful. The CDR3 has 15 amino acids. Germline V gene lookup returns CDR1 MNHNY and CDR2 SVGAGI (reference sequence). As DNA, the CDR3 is TGTGCCAGCGGCAGGGTATCGGGGGTTTACAATGAGCAGTACTTC. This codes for CASGRVSGVYNEQYF.

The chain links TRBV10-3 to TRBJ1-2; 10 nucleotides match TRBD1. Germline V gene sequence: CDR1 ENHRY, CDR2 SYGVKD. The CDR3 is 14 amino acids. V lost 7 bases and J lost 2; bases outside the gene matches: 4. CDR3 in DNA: TGTGCCATCACCGGACAGGGGGTGAACTATGGCTACACCTTC. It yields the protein CAITGQGVNYGYTF.

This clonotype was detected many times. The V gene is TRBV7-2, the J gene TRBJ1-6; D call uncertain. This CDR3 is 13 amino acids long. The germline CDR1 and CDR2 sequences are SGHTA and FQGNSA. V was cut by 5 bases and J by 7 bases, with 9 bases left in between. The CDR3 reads CASSPPGNSPLHF. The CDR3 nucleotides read TGTGCCAGCAGCCCCCCGGGGAATTCACCCCTCCACTTT. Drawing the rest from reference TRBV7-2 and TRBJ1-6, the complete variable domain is GAGVSQSPSNKVTEKGKDVELRCDPISGHTALYWYRQSLGQGLEFLIYFQGNSAPDKSGLPSDRFSAERTGGSVSTLTIQRTQQEDSAVYLCASSPPGNSPLHFGNGTRLTVT.

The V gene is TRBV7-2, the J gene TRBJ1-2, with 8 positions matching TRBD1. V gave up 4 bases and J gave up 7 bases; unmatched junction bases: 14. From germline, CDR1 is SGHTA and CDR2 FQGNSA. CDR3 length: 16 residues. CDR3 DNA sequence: TGTGCCAGCAGCTATAAAATTGGGCAGGGGGCTGGTGGCTACACCTTC. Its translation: CASSYKIGQGAGGYTF.

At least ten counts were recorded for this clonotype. As DNA, the CDR3 is TGTGCCATCAGTGAGTCGGGACTAGCGGGGGACAAGCAGTACTTC. Translation: CAISESGLAGDKQYF. The chain has TRBV10-3 and TRBJ2-5, with 14 positions matching TRBD2. J lost 11 bases, V lost 0 bases, and 5 bases had no gene match. This CDR3 contains 15 residues. Germline CDR1 ENHRY, CDR2 SYGVKD.

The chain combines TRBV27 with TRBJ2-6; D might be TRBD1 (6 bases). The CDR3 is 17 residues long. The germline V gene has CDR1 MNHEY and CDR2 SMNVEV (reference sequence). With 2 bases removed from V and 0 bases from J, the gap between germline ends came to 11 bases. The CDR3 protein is CASSLEGGISGANVLTF. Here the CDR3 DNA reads TGTGCCAGCAGTTTAGAAGGGGGTATCTCTGGGGCCAACGTCCTGACTTTC.

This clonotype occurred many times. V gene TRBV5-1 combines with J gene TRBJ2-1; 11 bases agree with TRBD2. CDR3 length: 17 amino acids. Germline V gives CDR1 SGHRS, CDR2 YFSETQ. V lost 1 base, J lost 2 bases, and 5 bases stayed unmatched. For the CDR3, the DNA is TGCGCCAGCAGCTTGTCGGTTAGCGGGGGGGCCTACAATGAGCAGTTCTTC. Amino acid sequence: CASSLSVSGGAYNEQFF.

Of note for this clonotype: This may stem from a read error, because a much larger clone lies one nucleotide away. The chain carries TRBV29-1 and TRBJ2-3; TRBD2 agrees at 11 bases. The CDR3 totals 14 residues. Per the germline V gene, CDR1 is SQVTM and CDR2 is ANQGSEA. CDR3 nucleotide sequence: TGCAGCGTCCTTAGCGGGGGGGTCACAGATGCGCAGTATTTT. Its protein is CSVLSGGVTDAQYF.

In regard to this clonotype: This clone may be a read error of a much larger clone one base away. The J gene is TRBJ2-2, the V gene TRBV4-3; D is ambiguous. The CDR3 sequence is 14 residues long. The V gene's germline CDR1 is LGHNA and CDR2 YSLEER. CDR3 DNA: TGCGCCGGCAGCCAAGAAACAAGAGGCGGGGAGCTGTTTTTT. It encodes CAGSQETRGGELFF.

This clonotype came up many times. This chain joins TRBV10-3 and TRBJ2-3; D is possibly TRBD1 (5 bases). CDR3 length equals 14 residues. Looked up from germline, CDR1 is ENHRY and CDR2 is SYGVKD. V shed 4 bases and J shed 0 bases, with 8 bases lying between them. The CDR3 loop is CAISGQISTDTQYF. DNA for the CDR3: TGTGCCATCAGTGGACAGATTAGCACAGATACGCAGTATTTT.

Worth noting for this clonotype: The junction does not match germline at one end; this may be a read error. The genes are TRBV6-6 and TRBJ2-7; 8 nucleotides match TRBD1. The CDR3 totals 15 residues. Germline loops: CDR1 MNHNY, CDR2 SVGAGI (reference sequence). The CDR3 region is CASSYGQGLSYERYF. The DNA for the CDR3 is TGTGCCAGCAGTTACGGACAGGGCCTCTCCTACGAGCGGTACTTC.

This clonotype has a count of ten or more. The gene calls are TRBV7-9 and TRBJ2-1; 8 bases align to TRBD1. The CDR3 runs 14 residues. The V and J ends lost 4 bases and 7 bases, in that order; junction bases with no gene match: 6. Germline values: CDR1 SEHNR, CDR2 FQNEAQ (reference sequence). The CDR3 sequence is CASSSDRGGNEQFF. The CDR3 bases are TGTGCCAGCAGCTCCGACAGGGGAGGAAATGAGCAGTTCTTC.

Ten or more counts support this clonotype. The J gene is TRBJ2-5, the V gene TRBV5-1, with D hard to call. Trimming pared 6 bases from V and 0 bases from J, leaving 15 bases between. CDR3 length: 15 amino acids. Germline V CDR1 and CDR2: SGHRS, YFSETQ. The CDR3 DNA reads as TGCGCCAGCACTCCTGGCTCTAGGGACCAAGAGACCCAGTACTTC. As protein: CASTPGSRDQETQYF.